A single T cell receptor (beta chain) is shown here with its context. No antigen is known for it. This specimen belongs to a study of cytomegalovirus exposure and HLA in healthy donors. Study-wide findings and caveats: An Asian-associated ancestry cluster reportedly showed fewer N-insertions than the roughly 600-donor mean in a later analysis. The study found most TCR sequences rare, yet found some public TCRs in many donors.

In the PCR, 60 Vbeta and 13 Jbeta primers were used. This table comes from immunoSEQ multiplex PCR, and its TCRdb copy is limited to in-frame clones, with some not included. There are under 150,000 clones in the sample; 60% to 85% occur only once, and roughly 1.2% lies in the top ten. The CDR3 sequence is 15 residues long. The germline V gene has CDR1 SGHKS and CDR2 YYEKEE (reference sequence). Trimming removed 0 bases at V and 4 bases at J, with 13 bases between. V and J are TRBV5-5 and TRBJ1-2; the D is unclear. The origin of this receptor is a male donor in good health and CMV-seropositive. The sequenced material came from PBMCs. Here the CDR3 reads CASSLVRQAFYGYTF. The CDR3 nucleotides read TGTGCCAGCAGCTTGGTTCGGCAGGCATTCTATGGCTACACCTTC.